In this sample, the clone carrying this T cell receptor (beta chain) turned up a few times. Its antigen remains unknown. This entry is derived from a study of CD8+CD57+ T cells in acquired aplastic anemia. Study-wide background: Sorted CD4+ and CD8+ cells gave a mean 3.2 ug DNA, range about 0.19 to 27.4 ug.

Template material for TCR beta VDJ and CDR3 profiling consisted of genomic DNA. TCRdb redid the calling of the reads with MiXCR, one entry per CDR3 protein. The sample has fewer than 250,000 distinct CDR3 sequences, approximately 50% seen once. The CDR3 is 16 amino acids. The V segment lost 6 bases and the J segment 2 bases; nucleotides outside the gene matches: 9. Germline V CDR1 and CDR2: MGHDK, SYGVNS. The sequenced patients had an expansion of CD8+CD57+ cells seen by flow cytometry. The diagnosis in all patients was severe acquired aplastic anemia. None of the patients had been given any therapy when their blood was sampled. Study-wide points: Fewer than 30 shared CD8+ CDR3s appeared highly expressed within patients' immunodominant clones.

Specimen: sorted CD4+, CD8+, or CD8+CD57+ T cells (not recorded which) from PBMCs. This TCR came from a human donor with aplastic anemia. The chain has TRBV25-1 and TRBJ2-3; 9 nucleotides agree with TRBD2. CDR3 coding DNA: TGTGCCAGCAGGGGTAGGGCTAGCGGGATCACAGATACGCAGTATTTT. It is translated as CASRGRASGITDTQYF.